The present T cell receptor (beta chain) was sequenced within a study of cytomegalovirus exposure and HLA in healthy donors. Study results and limitations: In presence/absence analyses, roughly uniform sequencing depth across donors was assumed. Specificity for CMV antigens was confirmed in vitro for a few of the CMV-associated chains. For TCR beta chains, V- and J-gene trimming was later linked to a missense DCLRE1C variant.

Germline assignment: CDR1 SGHNT and CDR2 YYREEE (reference sequence). V was pared by 4 bases and J by 4 bases, with 12 bases of the junction left unmatched. The CDR3 has 19 residues. This clone was seen only a few times. The target antigen is unknown. The PCR contained 60 Vbeta and 13 Jbeta primers. Libraries were prepared by immunoSEQ multiplex PCR; TCRdb keeps only in-frame clonotypes and omits some of them. The sample yields 150,000 to 200,000 clones, around four fifths seen once. The receptor's source is a woman in her thirties in good health and CMV-seropositive. The genes are TRBV5-4 and TRBJ2-1, with TRBD2 matching over 15 bases. The sequencing sample was made of PBMCs. CDR3 in amino acids: CASSPGLAGGSPTYNEQFF. CDR3 coding DNA: TGTGCCAGCAGCCCAGGACTAGCGGGGGGGTCGCCTACATACAATGAGCAGTTCTTC.